This T cell receptor beta chain was profiled in a study of cytomegalovirus exposure and HLA in healthy donors. Study outcomes and limitations: The majority of TCR sequences were rare, yet some public TCRs appeared in many donors. Cytomegalovirus-associated status was assigned to around 160 TCR beta chains. Reportedly, diagnosis of cytomegalovirus status by the classifier showed high specificity and sensitivity.

CDR3 length: 14 residues. The V end was cut by 4 bases, the J end by 4 bases, with 14 bases between. Germline V gives CDR1 SGHRS, CDR2 YFSETQ. Donors came from a validation cohort of approximately 110 subjects, distinct from the first 666-subject cohort. Libraries were prepared by immunoSEQ multiplex PCR; TCRdb keeps only in-frame clonotypes and omits some of them. The table includes more than 250,000 clones, roughly 89% detected once. As concerns this clone: Antigen specificity is unknown.

Sequencing was done on a sample of PBMCs. V gene TRBV5-1 combines with J gene TRBJ2-5; no definite D call. The sequence was obtained from a woman aged 18-35 years in good health and CMV-seronegative. In DNA form, the CDR3 reads TGCGCCAGCAGCCCCGCCCTGGGCACAGAGACCCAGTACTTC. The encoded protein is CASSPALGTETQYF.